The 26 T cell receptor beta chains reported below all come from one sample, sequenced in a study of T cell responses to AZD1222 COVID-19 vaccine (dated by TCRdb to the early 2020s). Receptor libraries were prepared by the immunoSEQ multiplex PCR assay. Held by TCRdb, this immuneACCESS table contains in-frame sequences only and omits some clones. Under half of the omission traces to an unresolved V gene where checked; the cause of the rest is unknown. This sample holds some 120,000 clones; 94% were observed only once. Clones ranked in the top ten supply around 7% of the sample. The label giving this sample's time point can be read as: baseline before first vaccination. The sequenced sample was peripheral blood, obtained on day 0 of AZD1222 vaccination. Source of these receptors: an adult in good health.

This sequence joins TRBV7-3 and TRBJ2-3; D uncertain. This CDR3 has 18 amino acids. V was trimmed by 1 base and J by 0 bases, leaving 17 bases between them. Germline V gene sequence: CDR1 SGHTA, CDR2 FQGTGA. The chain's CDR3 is CASSLRGGMWASTDTQYF. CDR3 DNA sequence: TGTGCCAGCAGCTTAAGGGGTGGGATGTGGGCGAGCACAGATACGCAGTATTTT.

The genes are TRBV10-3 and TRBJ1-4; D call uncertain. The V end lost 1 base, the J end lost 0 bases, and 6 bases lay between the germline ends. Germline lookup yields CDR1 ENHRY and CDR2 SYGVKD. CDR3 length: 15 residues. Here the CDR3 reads CAISEFSTTNEKLFF. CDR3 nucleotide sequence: TGTGCCATCAGTGAGTTCAGTACAACTAATGAAAAACTGTTTTTT.

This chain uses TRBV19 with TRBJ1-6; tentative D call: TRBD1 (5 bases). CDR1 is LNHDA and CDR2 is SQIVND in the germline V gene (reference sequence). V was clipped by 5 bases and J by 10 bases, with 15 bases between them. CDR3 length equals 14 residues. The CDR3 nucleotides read TGTGCCAGTAGTTTCGGAAGGGACGGCTCACCCCTCCACTTT. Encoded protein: CASSFGRDGSPLHF. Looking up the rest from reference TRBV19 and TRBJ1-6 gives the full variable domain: DGGITQSPKYLFRKEGQNVTLSCEQNLNHDAMYWYRQDPGQGLRLIYYSQIVNDFQKGDIAEGYSVSREKKESFPLTVTSAQKNPTAFYLCASSFGRDGSPLHFGNGTRLTVT.

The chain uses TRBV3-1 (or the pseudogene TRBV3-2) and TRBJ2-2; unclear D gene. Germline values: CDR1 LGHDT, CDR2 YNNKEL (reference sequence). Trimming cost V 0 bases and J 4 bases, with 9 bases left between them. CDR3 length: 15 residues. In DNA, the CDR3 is TGTGCCAGCAGCCAAGAAGGATGGAGCACCGGGGAGCTGTTTTTT. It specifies CASSQEGWSTGELFF.

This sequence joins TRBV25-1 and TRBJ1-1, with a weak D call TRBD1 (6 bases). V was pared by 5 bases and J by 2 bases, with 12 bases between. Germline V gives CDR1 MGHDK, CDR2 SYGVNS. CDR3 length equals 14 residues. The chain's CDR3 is CASSPRGRNTEAFF. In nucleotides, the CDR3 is TGTGCCAGCAGTCCCAGGGGCCGAAACACTGAAGCTTTCTTT.

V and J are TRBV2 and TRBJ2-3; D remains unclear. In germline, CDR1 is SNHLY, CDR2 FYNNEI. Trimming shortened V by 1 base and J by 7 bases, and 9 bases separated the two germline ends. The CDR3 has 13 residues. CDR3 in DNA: TGTGCCAGCAGTGAAGTGGTTTCTTATACGCAGTATTTT. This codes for CASSEVVSYTQYF.

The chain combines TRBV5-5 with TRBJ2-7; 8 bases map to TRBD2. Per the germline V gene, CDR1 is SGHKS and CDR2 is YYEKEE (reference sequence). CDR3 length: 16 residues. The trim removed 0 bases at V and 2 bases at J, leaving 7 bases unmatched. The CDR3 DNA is TGTGCCAGCAGCTTGGCCGCACTAGCGGAACCCTACGAGCAGTACTTC. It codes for CASSLAALAEPYEQYF.

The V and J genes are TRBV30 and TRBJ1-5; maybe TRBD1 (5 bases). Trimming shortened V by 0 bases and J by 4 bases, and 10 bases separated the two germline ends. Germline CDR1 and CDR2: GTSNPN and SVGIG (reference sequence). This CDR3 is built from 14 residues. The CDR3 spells CAWSVSRGNQPQHF. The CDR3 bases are TGTGCCTGGAGTGTATCCCGGGGGAATCAGCCCCAGCATTTT.

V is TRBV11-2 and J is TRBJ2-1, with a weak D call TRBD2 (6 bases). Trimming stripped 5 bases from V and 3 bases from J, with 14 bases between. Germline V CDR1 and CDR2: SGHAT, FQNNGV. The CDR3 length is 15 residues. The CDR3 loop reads CASSARGTLYNEQFF. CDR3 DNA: TGTGCCAGCAGCGCGCGCGGGACCCTCTACAATGAGCAGTTCTTC.

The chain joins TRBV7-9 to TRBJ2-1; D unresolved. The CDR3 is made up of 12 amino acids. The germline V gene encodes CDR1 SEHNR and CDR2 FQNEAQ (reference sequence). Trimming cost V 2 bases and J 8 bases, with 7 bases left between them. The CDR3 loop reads CASSLKQDEQFF. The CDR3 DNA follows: TGTGCCAGCAGCTTAAAGCAGGATGAGCAGTTCTTC.

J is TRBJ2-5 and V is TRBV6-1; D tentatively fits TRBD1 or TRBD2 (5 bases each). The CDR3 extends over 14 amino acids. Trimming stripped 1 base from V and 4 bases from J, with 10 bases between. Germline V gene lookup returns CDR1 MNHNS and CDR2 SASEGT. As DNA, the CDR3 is TGTGCCAGCAGTGAAGTGGGGGACGGAGAGACCCAGTACTTC. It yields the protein CASSEVGDGETQYF.

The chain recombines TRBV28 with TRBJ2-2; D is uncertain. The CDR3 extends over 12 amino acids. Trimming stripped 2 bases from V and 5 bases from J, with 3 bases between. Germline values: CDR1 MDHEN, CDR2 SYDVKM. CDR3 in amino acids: CASSLMTGELFF. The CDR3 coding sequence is TGTGCCAGCAGTTTAATGACCGGGGAGCTGTTTTTT.

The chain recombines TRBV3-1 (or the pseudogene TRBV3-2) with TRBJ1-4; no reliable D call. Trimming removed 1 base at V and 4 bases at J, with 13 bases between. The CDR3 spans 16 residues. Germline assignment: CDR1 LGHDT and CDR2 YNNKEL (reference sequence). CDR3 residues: CASSQGIRRDNEKLFF. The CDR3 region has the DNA TGTGCCAGCAGCCAAGGTATCAGGAGAGATAATGAAAAACTGTTTTTT.

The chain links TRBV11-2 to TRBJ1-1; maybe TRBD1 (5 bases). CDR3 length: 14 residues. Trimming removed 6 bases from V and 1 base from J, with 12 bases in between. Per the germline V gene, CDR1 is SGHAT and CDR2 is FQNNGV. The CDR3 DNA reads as TGTGCCAGCAGTCTAAGGGGCTCGAACACTGAAGCTTTCTTT. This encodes CASSLRGSNTEAFF. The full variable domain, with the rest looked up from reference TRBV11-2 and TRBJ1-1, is EAGVAQSPRYKIIEKRQSVAFWCNPISGHATLYWYQQILGQGPKLLIQFQNNGVVDDSQLPKDRFSAERLKGVDSTLKIQPAKLEDSAVYLCASSLRGSNTEAFFGQGTRLTVV.

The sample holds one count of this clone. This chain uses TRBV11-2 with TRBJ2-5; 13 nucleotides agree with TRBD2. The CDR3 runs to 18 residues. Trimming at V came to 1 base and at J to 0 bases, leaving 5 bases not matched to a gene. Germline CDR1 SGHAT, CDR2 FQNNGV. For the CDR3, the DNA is TGTGCCAGCAGCTTAGGGACTAGCGGGAGAGGGTACCAAGAGACCCAGTACTTC. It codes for CASSLGTSGRGYQETQYF.

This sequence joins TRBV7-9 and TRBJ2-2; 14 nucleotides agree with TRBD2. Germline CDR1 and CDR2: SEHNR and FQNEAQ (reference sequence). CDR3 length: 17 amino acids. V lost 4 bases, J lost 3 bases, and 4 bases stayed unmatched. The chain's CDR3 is CASSSETSGRDTGELFF. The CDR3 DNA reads TGTGCCAGCAGCTCCGAGACTAGCGGGAGGGACACCGGGGAGCTGTTTTTT. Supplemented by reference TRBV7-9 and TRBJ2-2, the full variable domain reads DTGVSQNPRHKITKRGQNVTFRCDPISEHNRLYWYRQTLGQGPEFLTYFQNEAQLEKSRLLSDRFSAERPKGSFSTLEIQRTEQGDSAMYLCASSSETSGRDTGELFFGEGSRLTVL.

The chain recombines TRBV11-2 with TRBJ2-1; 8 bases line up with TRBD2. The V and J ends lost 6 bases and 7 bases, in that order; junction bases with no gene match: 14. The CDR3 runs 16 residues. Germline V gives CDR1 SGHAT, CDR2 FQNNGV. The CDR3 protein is CASSPSGQREWNEQFF. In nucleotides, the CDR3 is TGTGCCAGCAGTCCGTCGGGCCAGCGGGAGTGGAATGAGCAGTTCTTC.

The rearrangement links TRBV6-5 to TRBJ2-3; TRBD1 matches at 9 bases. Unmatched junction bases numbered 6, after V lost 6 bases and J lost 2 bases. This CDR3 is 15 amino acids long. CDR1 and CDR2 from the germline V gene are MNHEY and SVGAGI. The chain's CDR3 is CASSPGTGITDTQYF. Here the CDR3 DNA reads TGTGCCAGCAGCCCCGGGACAGGGATCACAGATACGCAGTATTTT.

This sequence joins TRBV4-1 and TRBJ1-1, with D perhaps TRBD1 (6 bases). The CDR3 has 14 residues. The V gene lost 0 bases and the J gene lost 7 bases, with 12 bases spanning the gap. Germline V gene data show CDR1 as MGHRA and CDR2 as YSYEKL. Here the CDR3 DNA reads TGCGCCAGCAGCCAAGATCGAGAGGGGGATGAAGCTTTCTTT. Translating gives CASSQDREGDEAFF.

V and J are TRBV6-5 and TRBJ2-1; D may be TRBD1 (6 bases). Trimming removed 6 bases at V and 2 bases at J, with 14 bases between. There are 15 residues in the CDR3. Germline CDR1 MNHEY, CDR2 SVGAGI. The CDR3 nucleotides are TGTGCCAGCAGGGGGGCCGGGGAGCCCTACAATGAGCAGTTCTTC. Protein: CASRGAGEPYNEQFF.

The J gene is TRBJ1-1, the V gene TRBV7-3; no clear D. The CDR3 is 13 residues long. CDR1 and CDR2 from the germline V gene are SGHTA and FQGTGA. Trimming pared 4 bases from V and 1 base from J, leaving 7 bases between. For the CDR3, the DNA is TGTGCCAGCAGCTATCGACAGAACACTGAAGCTTTCTTT. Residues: CASSYRQNTEAFF. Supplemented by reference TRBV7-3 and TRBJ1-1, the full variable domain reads GAGVSQTPSNKVTEKGKYVELRCDPISGHTALYWYRQSLGQGPEFLIYFQGTGAADDSGLPNDRFFAVRPEGSVSTLKIQRTERGDSAVYLCASSYRQNTEAFFGQGTRLTVV.

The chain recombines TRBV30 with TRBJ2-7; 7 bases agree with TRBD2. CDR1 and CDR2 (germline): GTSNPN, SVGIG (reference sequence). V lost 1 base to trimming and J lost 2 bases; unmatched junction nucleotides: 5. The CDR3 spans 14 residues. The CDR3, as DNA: TGTGCCTGGAGTGAACGGGAGGTCCCCTACGAGCAGTACTTC. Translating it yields CAWSEREVPYEQYF.

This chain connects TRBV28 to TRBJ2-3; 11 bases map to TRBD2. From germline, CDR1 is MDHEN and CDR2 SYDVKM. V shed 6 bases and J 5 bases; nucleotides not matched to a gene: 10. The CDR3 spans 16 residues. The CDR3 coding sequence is TGTGCCAGCAGGGGACATAGCGGGAGGGCCCGAGATACGCAGTATTTT. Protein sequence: CASRGHSGRARDTQYF.

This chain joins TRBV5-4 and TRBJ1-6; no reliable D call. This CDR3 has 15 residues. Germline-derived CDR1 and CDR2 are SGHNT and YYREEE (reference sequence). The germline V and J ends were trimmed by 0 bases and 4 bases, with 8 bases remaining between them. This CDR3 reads CASSLGASYNSPLHF. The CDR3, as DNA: TGTGCCAGCAGCTTGGGGGCATCGTATAATTCACCCCTCCACTTT.

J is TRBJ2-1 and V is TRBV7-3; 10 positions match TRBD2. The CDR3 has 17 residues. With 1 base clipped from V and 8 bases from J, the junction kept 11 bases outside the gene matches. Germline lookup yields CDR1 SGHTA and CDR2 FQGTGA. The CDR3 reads CASSLSRPGLAGDEQFF. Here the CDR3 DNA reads TGTGCCAGCAGCTTAAGCCGGCCGGGGCTAGCGGGAGATGAGCAGTTCTTC.

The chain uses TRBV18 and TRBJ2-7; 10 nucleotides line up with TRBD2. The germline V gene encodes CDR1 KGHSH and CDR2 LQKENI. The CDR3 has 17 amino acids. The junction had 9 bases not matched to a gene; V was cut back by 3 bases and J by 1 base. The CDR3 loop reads CASSPLGTSGTSYEQYF. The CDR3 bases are TGTGCCAGCTCACCCCTCGGAACTAGCGGGACGTCCTACGAGCAGTACTTC.